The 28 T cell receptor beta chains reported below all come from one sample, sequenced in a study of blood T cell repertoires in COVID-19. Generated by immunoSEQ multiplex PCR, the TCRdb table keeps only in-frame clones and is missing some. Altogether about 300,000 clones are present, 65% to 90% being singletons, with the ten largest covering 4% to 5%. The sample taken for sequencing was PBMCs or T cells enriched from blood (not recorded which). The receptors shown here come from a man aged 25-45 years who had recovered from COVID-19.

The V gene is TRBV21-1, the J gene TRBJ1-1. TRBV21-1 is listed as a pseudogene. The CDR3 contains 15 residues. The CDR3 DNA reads TGTGCCAGCAGCAAAGGCAACAGGGAGGGGACTGAAGCTTTCTTT. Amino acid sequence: CASSKGNREGTEAFF.

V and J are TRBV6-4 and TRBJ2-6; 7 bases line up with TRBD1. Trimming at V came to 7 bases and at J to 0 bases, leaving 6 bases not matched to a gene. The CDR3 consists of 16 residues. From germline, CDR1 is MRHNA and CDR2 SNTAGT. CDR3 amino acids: CASMGQPNSGANVLTF. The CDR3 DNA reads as TGTGCCAGCATGGGACAGCCTAACTCTGGGGCCAACGTCCTGACTTTC.

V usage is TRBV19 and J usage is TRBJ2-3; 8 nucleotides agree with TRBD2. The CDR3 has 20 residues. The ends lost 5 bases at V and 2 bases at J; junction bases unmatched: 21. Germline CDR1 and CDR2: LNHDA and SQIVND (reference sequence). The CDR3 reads CASSSLLAGPVLVDTDTQYF. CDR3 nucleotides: TGTGCCAGTAGTTCCCTCCTAGCGGGCCCTGTCTTGGTCGACACAGATACGCAGTATTTT.

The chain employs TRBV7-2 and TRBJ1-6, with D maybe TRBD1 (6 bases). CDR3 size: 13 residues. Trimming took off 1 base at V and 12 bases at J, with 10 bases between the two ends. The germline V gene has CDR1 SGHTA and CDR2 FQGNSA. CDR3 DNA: TGTGCCAGCAGCTTAGTACAGGGCAAACCCCTCCACTTT. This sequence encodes CASSLVQGKPLHF.

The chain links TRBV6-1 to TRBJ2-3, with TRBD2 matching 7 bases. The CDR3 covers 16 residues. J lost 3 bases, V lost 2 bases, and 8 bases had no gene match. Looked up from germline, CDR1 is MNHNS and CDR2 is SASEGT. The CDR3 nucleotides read TGTGCCAGCAGTGAATCGGTTCGGCGGGGGACAGATACGCAGTATTTT. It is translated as CASSESVRRGTDTQYF.

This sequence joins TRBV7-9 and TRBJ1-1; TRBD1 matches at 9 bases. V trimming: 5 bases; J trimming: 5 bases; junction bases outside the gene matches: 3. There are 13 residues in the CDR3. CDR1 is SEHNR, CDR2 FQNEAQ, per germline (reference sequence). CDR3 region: CASSPTGGTEAFF. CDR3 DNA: TGTGCCAGCAGCCCGACAGGGGGGACTGAAGCTTTCTTT.

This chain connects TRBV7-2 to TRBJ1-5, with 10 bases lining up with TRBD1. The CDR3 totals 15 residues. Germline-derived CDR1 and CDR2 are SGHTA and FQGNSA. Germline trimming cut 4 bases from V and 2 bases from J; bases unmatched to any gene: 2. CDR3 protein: CASSSTGGGNQPQHF. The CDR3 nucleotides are TGTGCCAGCAGCTCGACAGGGGGCGGCAATCAGCCCCAGCATTTT.

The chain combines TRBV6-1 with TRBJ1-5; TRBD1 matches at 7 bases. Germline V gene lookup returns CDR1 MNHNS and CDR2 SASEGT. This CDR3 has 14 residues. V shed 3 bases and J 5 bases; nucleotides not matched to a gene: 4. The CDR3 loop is CASSDRGTDQPQHF. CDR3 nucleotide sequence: TGTGCCAGCAGTGATAGGGGGACAGATCAGCCCCAGCATTTT.

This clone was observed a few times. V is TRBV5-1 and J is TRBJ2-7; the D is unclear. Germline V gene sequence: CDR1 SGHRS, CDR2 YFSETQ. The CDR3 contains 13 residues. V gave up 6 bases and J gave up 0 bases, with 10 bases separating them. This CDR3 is CASNSQISYEQYF. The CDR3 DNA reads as TGCGCCAGCAACAGCCAAATCTCCTACGAGCAGTACTTC.

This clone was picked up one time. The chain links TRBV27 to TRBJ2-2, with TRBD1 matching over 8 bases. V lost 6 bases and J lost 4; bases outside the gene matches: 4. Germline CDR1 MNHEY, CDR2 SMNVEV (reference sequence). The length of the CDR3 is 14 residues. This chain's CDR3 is CASSWTGTTGELFF. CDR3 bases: TGTGCCAGCAGCTGGACAGGGACCACCGGGGAGCTGTTTTTT.

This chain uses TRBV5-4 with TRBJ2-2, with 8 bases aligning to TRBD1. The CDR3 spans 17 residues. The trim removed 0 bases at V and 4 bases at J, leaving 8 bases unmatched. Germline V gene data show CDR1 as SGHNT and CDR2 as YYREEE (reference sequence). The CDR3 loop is CASSLAGRGRVTGELFF. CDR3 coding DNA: TGTGCCAGCAGCTTGGCCGGCAGGGGGCGGGTCACCGGGGAGCTGTTTTTT.

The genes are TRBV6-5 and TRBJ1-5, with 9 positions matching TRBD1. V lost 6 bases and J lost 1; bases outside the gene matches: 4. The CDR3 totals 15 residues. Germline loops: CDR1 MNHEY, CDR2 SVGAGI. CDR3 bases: TGTGCCAGCAGCTTAACAGGGGGCAGCAATCAGCCCCAGCATTTT. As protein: CASSLTGGSNQPQHF.

CDR3 nucleotides: TGTGCCAGCAGCCCGGGGGACGGGGGGTATCAGCCCCAGCATTTT. Translation gives CASSPGDGGYQPQHF. V and J are TRBV7-2 and TRBJ1-5; tentatively, D is TRBD1 (5 bases). The germline V gene encodes CDR1 SGHTA and CDR2 FQGNSA. CDR3 length: 15 amino acids. The V end lost 5 bases, the J end lost 5 bases, and 16 bases lay between the germline ends.

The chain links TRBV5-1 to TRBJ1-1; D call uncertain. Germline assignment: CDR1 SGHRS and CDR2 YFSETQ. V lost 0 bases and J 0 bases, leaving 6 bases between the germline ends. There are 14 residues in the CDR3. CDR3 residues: CASSLARVNTEAFF. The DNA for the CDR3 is TGCGCCAGCAGCTTGGCGCGGGTGAACACTGAAGCTTTCTTT. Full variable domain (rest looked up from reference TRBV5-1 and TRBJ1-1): KAGVTQTPRYLIKTRGQQVTLSCSPISGHRSVSWYQQTPGQGLQFLFEYFSETQRNKGNFPGRFSGRQFSNSRSEMNVSTLELGDSALYLCASSLARVNTEAFFGQGTRLTVV.

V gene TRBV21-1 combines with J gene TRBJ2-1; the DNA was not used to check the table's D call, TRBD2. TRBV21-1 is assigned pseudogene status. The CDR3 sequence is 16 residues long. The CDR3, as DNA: TGTGCCAGCAGCAAAGCTCGACTAGACTTTCACAATGAGCAGTTCTTC. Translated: CASSKARLDFHNEQFF.

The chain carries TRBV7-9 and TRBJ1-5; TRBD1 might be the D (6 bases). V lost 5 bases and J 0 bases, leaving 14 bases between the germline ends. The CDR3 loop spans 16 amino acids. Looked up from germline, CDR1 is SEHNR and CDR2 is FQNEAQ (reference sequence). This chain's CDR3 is CASSPGTGNSNQPQHF. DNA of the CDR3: TGTGCCAGCAGCCCCGGAACAGGGAATAGCAATCAGCCCCAGCATTTT.

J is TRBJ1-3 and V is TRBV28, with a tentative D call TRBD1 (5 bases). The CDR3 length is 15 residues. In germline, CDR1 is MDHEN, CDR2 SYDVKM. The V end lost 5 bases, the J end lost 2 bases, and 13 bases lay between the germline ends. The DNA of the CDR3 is TGTGCCAGCAGTGCCCCCGGGACTGCTGGAAACACCATATATTTT. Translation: CASSAPGTAGNTIYF. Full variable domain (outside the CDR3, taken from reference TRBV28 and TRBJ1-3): DVKVTQSSRYLVKRTGEKVFLECVQDMDHENMFWYRQDPGLGLRLIYFSYDVKMKEKGDIPEGYSVSREKKERFSLILESASTNQTSMYLCASSAPGTAGNTIYFGEGSWLTVV.

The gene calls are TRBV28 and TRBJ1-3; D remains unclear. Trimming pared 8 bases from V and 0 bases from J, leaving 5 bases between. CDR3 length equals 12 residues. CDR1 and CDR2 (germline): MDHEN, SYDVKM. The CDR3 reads CASGFSGNTIYF. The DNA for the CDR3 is TGTGCCAGCGGCTTCTCTGGAAACACCATATATTTT.

CDR3: CASSLLGQGGEKLFF. In DNA form, the CDR3 reads TGTGCCAGCAGTTTATTGGGACAGGGCGGTGAAAAACTGTTTTTT. This sequence joins TRBV27 and TRBJ1-4; 9 nucleotides align to TRBD1. Germline V gene sequence: CDR1 MNHEY, CDR2 SMNVEV (reference sequence). Germline trimming cut 1 base from V and 7 bases from J; bases unmatched to any gene: 4. This CDR3 contains 15 residues.

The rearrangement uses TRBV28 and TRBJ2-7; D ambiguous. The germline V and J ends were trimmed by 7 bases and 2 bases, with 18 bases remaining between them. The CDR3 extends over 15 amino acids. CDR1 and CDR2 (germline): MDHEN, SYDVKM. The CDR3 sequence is CASTPASRSPYEQYF. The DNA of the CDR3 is TGTGCCAGCACCCCGGCGTCAAGGAGTCCCTACGAGCAGTACTTC.

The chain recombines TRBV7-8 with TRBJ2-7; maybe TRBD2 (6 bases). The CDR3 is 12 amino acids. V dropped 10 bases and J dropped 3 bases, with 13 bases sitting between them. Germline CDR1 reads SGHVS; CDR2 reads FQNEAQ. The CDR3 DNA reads TGTGCCACCTGGTCCGGGGGCTACGAGCAGTACTTC. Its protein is CATWSGGYEQYF.

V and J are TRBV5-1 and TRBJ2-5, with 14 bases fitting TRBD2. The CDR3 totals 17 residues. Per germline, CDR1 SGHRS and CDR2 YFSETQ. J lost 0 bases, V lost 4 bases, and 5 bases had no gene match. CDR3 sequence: CASSPGTSGGYQETQYF. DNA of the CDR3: TGCGCCAGCAGCCCCGGGACTAGCGGGGGCTACCAAGAGACCCAGTACTTC.

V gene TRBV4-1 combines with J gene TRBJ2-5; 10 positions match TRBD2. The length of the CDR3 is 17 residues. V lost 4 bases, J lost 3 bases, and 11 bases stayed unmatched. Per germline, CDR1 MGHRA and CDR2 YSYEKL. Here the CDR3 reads CASSPGLGLAAEETQYF. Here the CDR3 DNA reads TGCGCCAGCAGCCCCGGTTTAGGACTAGCGGCGGAAGAGACCCAGTACTTC.

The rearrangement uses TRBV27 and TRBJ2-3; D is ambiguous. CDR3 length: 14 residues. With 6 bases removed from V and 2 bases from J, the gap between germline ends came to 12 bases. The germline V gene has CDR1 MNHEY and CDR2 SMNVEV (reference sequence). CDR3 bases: TGTGCCAGCAGCTTAACTACCGTCACAGATACGCAGTATTTT. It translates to CASSLTTVTDTQYF.

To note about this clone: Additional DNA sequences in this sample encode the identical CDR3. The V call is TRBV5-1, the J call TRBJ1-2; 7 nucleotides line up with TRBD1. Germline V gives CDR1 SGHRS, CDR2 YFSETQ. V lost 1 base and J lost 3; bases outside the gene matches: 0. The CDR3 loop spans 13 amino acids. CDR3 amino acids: CASSLTGDYGYTF. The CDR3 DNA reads TGCGCCAGCAGCTTGACAGGGGACTATGGCTACACCTTC. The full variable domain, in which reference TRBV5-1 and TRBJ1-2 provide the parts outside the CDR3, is KAGVTQTPRYLIKTRGQQVTLSCSPISGHRSVSWYQQTPGQGLQFLFEYFSETQRNKGNFPGRFSGRQFSNSRSEMNVSTLELGDSALYLCASSLTGDYGYTFGSGTRLTVV.

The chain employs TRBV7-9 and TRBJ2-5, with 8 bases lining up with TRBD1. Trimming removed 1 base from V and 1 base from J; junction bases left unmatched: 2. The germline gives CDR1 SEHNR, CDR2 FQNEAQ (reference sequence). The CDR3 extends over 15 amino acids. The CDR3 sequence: CASSLGGQAQETQYF. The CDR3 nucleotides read TGTGCCAGCAGCTTAGGGGGACAGGCCCAAGAGACCCAGTACTTC. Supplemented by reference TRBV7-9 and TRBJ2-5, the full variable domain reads DTGVSQNPRHKITKRGQNVTFRCDPISEHNRLYWYRQTLGQGPEFLTYFQNEAQLEKSRLLSDRFSAERPKGSFSTLEIQRTEQGDSAMYLCASSLGGQAQETQYFGPGTRLLVL.

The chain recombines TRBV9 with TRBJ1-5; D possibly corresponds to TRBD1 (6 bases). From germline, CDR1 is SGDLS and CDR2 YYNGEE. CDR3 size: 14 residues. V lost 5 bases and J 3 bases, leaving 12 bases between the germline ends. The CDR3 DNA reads TGTGCCAGCAGGGCTACAGGGTTCAATCAGCCCCAGCATTTT. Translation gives CASRATGFNQPQHF.

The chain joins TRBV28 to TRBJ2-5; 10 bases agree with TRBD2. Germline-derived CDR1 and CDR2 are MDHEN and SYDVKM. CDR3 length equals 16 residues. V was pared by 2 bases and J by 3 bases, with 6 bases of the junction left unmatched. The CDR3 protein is CASSLSSGGHKETQYF. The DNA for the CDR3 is TGTGCCAGCAGTTTAAGTAGCGGGGGGCATAAAGAGACCCAGTACTTC.